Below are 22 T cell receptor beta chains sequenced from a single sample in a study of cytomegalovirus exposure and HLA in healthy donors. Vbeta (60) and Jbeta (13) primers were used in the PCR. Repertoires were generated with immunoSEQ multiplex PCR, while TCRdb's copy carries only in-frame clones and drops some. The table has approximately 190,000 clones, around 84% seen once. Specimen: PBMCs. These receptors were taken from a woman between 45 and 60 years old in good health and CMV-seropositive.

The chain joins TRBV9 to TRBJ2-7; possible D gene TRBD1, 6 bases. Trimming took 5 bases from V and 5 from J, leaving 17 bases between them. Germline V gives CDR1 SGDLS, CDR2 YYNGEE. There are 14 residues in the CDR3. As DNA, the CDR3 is TGTGCCAGCAGTAGCAGGGGCCTGGGCCACGAGCAGTACTTC. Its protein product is CASSSRGLGHEQYF.

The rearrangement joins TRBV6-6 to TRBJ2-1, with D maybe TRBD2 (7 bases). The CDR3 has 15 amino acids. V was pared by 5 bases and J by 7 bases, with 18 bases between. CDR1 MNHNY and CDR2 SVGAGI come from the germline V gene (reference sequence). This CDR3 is CASSHPRGGSNEQFF. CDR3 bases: TGTGCCAGCAGTCACCCTAGGGGGGGCTCGAATGAGCAGTTCTTC.

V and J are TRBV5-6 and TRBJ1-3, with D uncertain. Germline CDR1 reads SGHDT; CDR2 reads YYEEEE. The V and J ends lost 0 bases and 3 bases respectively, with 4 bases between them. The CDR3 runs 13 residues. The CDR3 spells CASSLVRGNTIYF. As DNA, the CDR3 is TGTGCCAGCAGCTTGGTCCGTGGAAACACCATATATTTT.

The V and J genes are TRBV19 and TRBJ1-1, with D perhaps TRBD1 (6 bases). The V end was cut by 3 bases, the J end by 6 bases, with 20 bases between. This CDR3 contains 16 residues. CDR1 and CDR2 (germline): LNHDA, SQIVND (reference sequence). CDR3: CASSIEAGQRAAEAFF. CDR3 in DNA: TGTGCCAGTAGTATTGAGGCCGGACAGAGGGCCGCTGAAGCTTTCTTT.

CDR3 residues: CASSPGTEYGYTF. The CDR3 DNA follows: TGTGCCAGTAGTCCCGGGACAGAGTATGGCTACACCTTC. The V and J genes are TRBV19 and TRBJ1-2; 7 positions match TRBD1. This CDR3 spans 13 amino acids. V lost 5 bases, J lost 5 bases, and 5 bases stayed unmatched. The germline gives CDR1 LNHDA, CDR2 SQIVND (reference sequence).

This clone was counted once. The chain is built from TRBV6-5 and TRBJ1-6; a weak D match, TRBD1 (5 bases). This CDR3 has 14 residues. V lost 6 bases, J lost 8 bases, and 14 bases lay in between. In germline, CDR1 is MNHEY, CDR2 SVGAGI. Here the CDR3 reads CASSPGGRYSPLHF. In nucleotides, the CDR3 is TGTGCCAGCAGCCCCGGGGGGAGGTATTCACCCCTCCACTTT.

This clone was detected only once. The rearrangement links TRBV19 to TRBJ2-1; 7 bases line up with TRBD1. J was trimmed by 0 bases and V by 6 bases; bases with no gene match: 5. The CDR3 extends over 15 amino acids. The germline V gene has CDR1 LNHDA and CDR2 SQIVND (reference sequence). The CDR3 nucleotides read TGTGCCAGTAGGCTCCGGGACAGCTCCTACAATGAGCAGTTCTTC. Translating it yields CASRLRDSSYNEQFF.

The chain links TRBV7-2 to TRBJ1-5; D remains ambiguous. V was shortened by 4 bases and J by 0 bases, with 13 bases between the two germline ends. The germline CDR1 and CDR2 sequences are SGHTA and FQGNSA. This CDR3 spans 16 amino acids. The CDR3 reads CASSSSGINSNQPQHF. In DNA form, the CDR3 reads TGTGCCAGCAGCTCCTCCGGGATAAATAGCAATCAGCCCCAGCATTTT.

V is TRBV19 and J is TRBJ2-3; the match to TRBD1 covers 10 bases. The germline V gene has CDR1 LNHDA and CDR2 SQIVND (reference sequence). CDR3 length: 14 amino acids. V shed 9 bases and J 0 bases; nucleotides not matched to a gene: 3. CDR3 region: CASGQGVSTDTQYF. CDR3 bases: TGTGCCAGCGGACAGGGGGTTAGCACAGATACGCAGTATTTT.

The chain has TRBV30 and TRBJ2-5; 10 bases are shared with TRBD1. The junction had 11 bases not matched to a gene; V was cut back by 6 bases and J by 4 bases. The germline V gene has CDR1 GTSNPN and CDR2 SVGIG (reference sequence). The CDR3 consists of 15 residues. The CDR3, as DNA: TGTGCCTGCGCCGAGGGAGACAGGGGGCGAGAGACCCAGTACTTC. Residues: CACAEGDRGRETQYF. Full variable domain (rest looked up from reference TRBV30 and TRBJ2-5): SQTIHQWPATLVQPVGSPLSLECTVEGTSNPNLYWYRQAAGRGLQLLFYSVGIGQISSEVPQNLSASRPQDRQFILSSKKLLLSDSGFYLCACAEGDRGRETQYFGPGTRLLVL.

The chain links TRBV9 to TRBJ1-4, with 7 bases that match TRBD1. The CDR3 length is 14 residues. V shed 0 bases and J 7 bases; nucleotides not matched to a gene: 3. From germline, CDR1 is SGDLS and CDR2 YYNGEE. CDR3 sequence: CASSVGGGGEKLFF. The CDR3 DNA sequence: TGTGCCAGCAGCGTAGGAGGGGGCGGTGAAAAACTGTTTTTT.

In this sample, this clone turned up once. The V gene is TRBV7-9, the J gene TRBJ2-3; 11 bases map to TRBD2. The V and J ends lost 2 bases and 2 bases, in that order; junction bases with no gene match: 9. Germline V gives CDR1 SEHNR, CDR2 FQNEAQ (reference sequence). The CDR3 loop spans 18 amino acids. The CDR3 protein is CASSLPFGGLADTDTQYF. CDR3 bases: TGTGCCAGCAGCTTACCCTTTGGGGGACTAGCGGACACAGATACGCAGTATTTT.

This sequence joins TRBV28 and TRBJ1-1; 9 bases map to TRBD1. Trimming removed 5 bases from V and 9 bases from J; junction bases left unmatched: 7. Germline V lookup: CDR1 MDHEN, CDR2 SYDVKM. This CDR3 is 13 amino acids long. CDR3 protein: CASSAGQGSKAFF. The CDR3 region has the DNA TGTGCCAGCAGTGCTGGACAGGGGTCTAAAGCTTTCTTT.

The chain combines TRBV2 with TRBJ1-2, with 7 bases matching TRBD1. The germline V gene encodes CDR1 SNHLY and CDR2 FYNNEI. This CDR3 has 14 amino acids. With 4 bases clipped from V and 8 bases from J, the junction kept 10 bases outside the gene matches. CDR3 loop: CASSVGPGTAGYTF. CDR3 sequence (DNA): TGTGCCAGCAGTGTCGGTCCCGGGACAGCAGGCTACACCTTC.

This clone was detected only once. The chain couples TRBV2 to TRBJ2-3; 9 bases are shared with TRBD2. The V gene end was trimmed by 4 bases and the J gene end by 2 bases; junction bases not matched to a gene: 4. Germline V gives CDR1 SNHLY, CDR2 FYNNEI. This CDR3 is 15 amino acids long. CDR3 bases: TGTGCCAGCAGTGCAGCGGGGGGTCTCACAGATACGCAGTATTTT. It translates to CASSAAGGLTDTQYF.

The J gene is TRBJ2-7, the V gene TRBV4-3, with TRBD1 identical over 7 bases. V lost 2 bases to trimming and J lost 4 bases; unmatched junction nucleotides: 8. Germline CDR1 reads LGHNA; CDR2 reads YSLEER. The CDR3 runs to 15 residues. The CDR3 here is CASSQSRGGRYEQYF. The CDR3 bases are TGCGCCAGCAGCCAAAGTCGAGGGGGCAGGTACGAGCAGTACTTC.

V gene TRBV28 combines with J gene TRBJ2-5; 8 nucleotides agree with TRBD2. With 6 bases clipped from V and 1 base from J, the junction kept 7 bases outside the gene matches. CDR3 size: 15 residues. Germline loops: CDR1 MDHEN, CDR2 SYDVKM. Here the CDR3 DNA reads TGTGCCAGCAGCTCCCCGGGGGGGGGCCAAGAGACCCAGTACTTC. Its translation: CASSSPGGGQETQYF.

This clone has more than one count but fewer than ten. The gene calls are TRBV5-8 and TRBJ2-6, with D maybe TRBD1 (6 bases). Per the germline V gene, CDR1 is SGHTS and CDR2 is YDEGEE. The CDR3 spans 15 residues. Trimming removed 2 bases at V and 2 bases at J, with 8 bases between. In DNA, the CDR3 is TGTGCCAGCAGCTTCGCAGGGGCTGGGGCCAACGTCCTGACTTTC. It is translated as CASSFAGAGANVLTF.

The CDR3: CASSQEWGVNYGYTF. CDR3 coding DNA: TGCGCCAGCAGCCAAGAGTGGGGGGTGAACTATGGCTACACCTTC. The V gene is TRBV4-1, the J gene TRBJ1-2, with D perhaps matching TRBD1 (5 bases). This CDR3 spans 15 amino acids. From germline, CDR1 is MGHRA and CDR2 YSYEKL. Trimming cost V 0 bases and J 2 bases, with 10 bases left between them.

The CDR3 here is CATSRAPGQVFYNEQFF. In nucleotides, the CDR3 is TGTGCCACCAGCAGGGCACCAGGGCAGGTCTTCTACAATGAGCAGTTCTTC. The rearrangement uses TRBV15 and TRBJ2-1; the D gene is possibly TRBD1 (5 bases). V was cut by 3 bases and J by 3 bases, with 18 bases left in between. The CDR3 consists of 17 residues. Germline V gives CDR1 LNHNV, CDR2 YYDKDF (reference sequence).

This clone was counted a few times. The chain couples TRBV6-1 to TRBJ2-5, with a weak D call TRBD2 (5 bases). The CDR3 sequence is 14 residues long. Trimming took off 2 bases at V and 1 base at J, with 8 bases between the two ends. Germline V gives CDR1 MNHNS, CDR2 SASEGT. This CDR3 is CASSERGSQETQYF. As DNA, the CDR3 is TGTGCCAGCAGTGAACGGGGTTCCCAAGAGACCCAGTACTTC.

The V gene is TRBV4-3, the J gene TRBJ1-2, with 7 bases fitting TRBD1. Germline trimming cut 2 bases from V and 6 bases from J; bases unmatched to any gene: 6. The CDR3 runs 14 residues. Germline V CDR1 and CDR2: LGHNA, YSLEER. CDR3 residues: CASSQIQGLDGYTF. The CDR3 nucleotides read TGCGCCAGCAGCCAAATACAGGGGTTAGATGGCTACACCTTC.